This T cell receptor beta chain was sequenced during a study of graft-versus-host responses after intestinal transplantation. The overall study: Each of the recipients got a multivisceral, liver-intestinal, or isolated intestinal transplant. Uniformly, recipients were administered anti-thymocyte globulin induction with subsequent tacrolimus and steroids for approximately three years.

Sequencing was performed with immunoSEQ multiplex PCR; in TCRdb, only in-frame clones are kept and a portion is missing. Of some 66,000 clones in the sample, approximately 91% were seen once. About this clone itself: What it binds is unknown.

Trimming removed 0 bases at V and 2 bases at J, with 6 bases between. CDR3 length equals 13 residues. Germline CDR1 SGHRS, CDR2 YFSETQ. The graft tissue was processed, and this released both intraepithelial and lamina propria lymphocytes. Findings and limits, study-wide: Allografts of patients with graft-donor T cell macrochimerism showed high graft-versus-host to host-versus-graft clone ratios. Present in recipient marrow, GvH clones included some that appeared first in ileum or blood.

Sequences were derived from ileum tissue, sampled 350 to 400 days after transplant. The chain joins TRBV5-1 to TRBJ2-7; D is ambiguous. This receptor was identified in a human patient who received an intestinal transplant, so some T cells may come from the graft donor. In DNA, the CDR3 is TGCGCCAGCAGCTTGGGGCGTACCTACGAGCAGTACTTC. It is translated as CASSLGRTYEQYF.